The present T cell receptor (beta chain) was sequenced within a study of long-term antiretroviral therapy in people with HIV. Study-wide results and caveats: The data indicate that diversity increased after ART but remained below transplant donor controls.

Investigators performed immunoSEQ version v3.0 at survey level. Method: immunoSEQ multiplex PCR; TCRdb's copy keeps in-frame clones and lacks some. Among tens of thousands of clones listed, roughly 87% were seen once. Worth noting for this clone: Its antigen is currently unknown.

Participants living with HIV all received treatment in the United States. The CDR3 loop spans 15 amino acids. In germline, CDR1 is MNHEY, CDR2 SVGAGI. Trimming took off 6 bases at V and 1 base at J, with 16 bases between the two ends. The origin of this receptor is a man aged 50 to 59 with HIV. The sample was unsorted PBMCs, taken 2 years after starting antiretroviral therapy. This chain links TRBV6-5 with TRBJ2-7; D perhaps matches TRBD2 (6 bases). CDR3 nucleotides: TGTGCCAGCAGATCTACGGGAGTTCTATCCTACGAGCAGTACTTC. Its translation: CASRSTGVLSYEQYF.